This is a list of T cell receptor beta chains from one sample in a study of blood T cell dynamics during melanoma immunotherapy. Assay: immunoSEQ multiplex PCR; the TCRdb copy retains only in-frame clones and omits some. Altogether some 16,000 clones are present, about 85% being singletons, with the ten largest covering around 4.4%. This sample comprised blood, obtained from a patient treated with checkpoint blockade. The source of these receptors is a human donor with melanoma. CDR3s include the opening cysteine and the closing phenylalanine or tryptophan. D genes are given only for firm matches. Where a row states a size, it is once, few, many or the class of an expanded clone; other rows omit it.

clone size	V gene	D gene	J gene	CDR3 DNA	CDR3 protein
.	TRBV28	TRBD1	TRBJ2-7	TGTGCCAGCAACACAGGGGGTTACTCCTACGAGCAGTACTTC	CASNTGGYSYEQYF
.	TRBV7-8	.	TRBJ2-7	TGTGCCAGCAGCTCACGGGTCCGTCTCCCTCTCGAGCAGTACTTC	CASSSRVRLPLEQYF
.	TRBV9	.	TRBJ1-2	TGTGCCAGCAGCGCAACACAGAGCTCGATCTATGGCTACACCTTC	CASSATQSSIYGYTF
.	TRBV11-3	TRBD1	TRBJ2-7	TGTGCCAGCAGCCCCCGACAGGGGTCTAGCGAGCAGTACTTC	CASSPRQGSSEQYF
once	TRBV25-1	.	TRBJ2-1	TGTGCCAGCAGTCGACAGGGAAGGGGGGTGGGGGATGAGCAGTTCTTC	CASSRQGRGVGDEQFF
.	TRBV5-4	TRBD2	TRBJ2-3	TGTGCCAGCGGTACTGACGCGGGGGGGACAGATACGCAGTATTTT	CASGTDAGGTDTQYF
.	TRBV7-3	TRBD2	TRBJ2-1	TGTGCCAGCAGCCTAGCGACTAGCACTGAGCAGTTCTTC	CASSLATSTEQFF
few	TRBV7-9	.	TRBJ1-2	TGTGCCAGCAGCTTAGTCGGTCAGGTGGATTGCGGCTACACCTTC	CASSLVGQVDCGYTF
.	TRBV19	TRBD2	TRBJ2-1	TGTGCCAGTGAGTTTAGCGGGGAGAACAATGAGCAGTTCTTC	CASEFSGENNEQFF
.	TRBV11-2	.	TRBJ1-2	TGTGCCAGCAGCATTTATAGTGGCTACACCTTC	CASSIYSGYTF
few	TRBV6-5	.	TRBJ2-1	TGTGCCAGCAGTTACGACGGGGGCCCCTACAATGAGCAGTTCTTC	CASSYDGGPYNEQFF
.	TRBV28	.	TRBJ1-2	TGTGCCAGCAGTTTACGCAGGGTAGGCTACACCTTC	CASSLRRVGYTF
.	TRBV2	TRBD1	TRBJ2-7	TGTGCCAGCAGTTGGGACAGCAACGATTCCTACGAGCAGTACTTC	CASSWDSNDSYEQYF
.	TRBV6-6	.	TRBJ2-2	TGTGCCAGCAGCTCGATTCGCACCGGGGAGCTGTTTTTT	CASSSIRTGELFF
.	TRBV18	.	TRBJ2-5	TGTGCCAGCTCACCAAGCAGAGGCGGCCTTACGTTGGAGACCCAGTACTTC	CASSPSRGGLTLETQYF
.	TRBV28	TRBD2	TRBJ2-3	TGTGCCAGCAGTCTCCCGACTAGCGGGGGGGCTATAGATACGCAGTATTTT	CASSLPTSGGAIDTQYF
.	TRBV10-3	TRBD2	TRBJ2-3	TGTGCCACCGCCGGGACTAGCGGTTCTAGGGGCACGCAGTATTTT	CATAGTSGSRGTQYF
.	TRBV7-8	TRBD1	TRBJ1-2	TGTGCCAGCAGTCCAAGACAGGGAAGTGGCTACACCTTC	CASSPRQGSGYTF
.	TRBV13	.	TRBJ1-3	TGTGCCAGCAGTCCTCAGGGGAACTCTGGAAACACCATATATTTT	CASSPQGNSGNTIYF
.	TRBV20-1	.	TRBJ1-1	TGCAGTGCCCTGGGGGACACTGAAGCTTTCTTT	CSALGDTEAFF
few	TRBV7-9	.	TRBJ1-6	TGTGCCAGCAGCTTACAGGGGAGGTCACCCCTCCACTTT	CASSLQGRSPLHF
.	TRBV5-1	.	TRBJ2-6	TGCGCCAGCAGCCCGTTCGGCTCTGGGGCCAACGTCCTGACTTTC	CASSPFGSGANVLTF
once	TRBV18	.	TRBJ1-4	TGTGCCAGCTCACCACCCCGGGCTCTAACTAATGAAAAACTGTTTTTT	CASSPPRALTNEKLFF
.	TRBV13	.	TRBJ2-7	TGTGCCAGCAGCTTAGGGTATCGAGAGTGGTGGTCTGTATACTACGAGCAGTACTTC	CASSLGYREWWSVYYEQYF